These 29 T cell receptor beta chains originate from one sample sequenced in a study of HIV-infected patients and healthy controls. TCRdb re-derived calls from the 5' RACE reads in MiXCR, one entry per CDR3 protein. The table includes over 55,000 distinct CDR3 sequences, about 16% detected once. Sequencing was carried out using CD4+ T cells from blood. The origin of the receptors is a human donor in good health.

This clonotype has just a few counts. V and J are TRBV4-2 and TRBJ1-4, with D perhaps TRBD1 (6 bases). This CDR3 comprises 14 residues. V was trimmed by 4 bases and J by 5 bases, leaving 11 bases between them. Germline CDR1 reads LGHNA; CDR2 reads YNFKEQ. The CDR3 DNA is TGTGCCAGCAGCCCAGGGACAAAAAATGAAAAACTGTTTTTT. Protein product: CASSPGTKNEKLFF.

The chain employs TRBV7-2 and TRBJ1-5; TRBD1 matches 8 bases. The CDR3 totals 15 residues. Trimming cost V 5 bases and J 4 bases; bases outside gene matches: 7. CDR1 and CDR2 (germline): SGHTA, FQGNSA. CDR3 nucleotides: TGTGCCAGCAGCCCTACAGGGGGGCGGAATCAGCCCCAGCATTTT. Its translation is CASSPTGGRNQPQHF.

This clonotype was found a few times. The chain links TRBV20-1 to TRBJ2-5; TRBD1 aligns across 7 bases. Germline V gives CDR1 DFQATT, CDR2 SNEGSKA (reference sequence). This CDR3 region has 12 residues. V shed 4 bases, J shed 2 bases, and the junction held 1 base outside the gene matches. CDR3 protein: CSATGQQETQYF. In DNA form, the CDR3 reads TGCAGTGCTACGGGACAGCAAGAGACCCAGTACTTC.

This clonotype was counted only a few times. The chain recombines TRBV7-2 with TRBJ2-5; 9 nucleotides line up with TRBD1. The CDR3 runs 14 residues. CDR1 and CDR2 (germline): SGHTA, FQGNSA. J lost 2 bases, V lost 5 bases, and 3 bases had no gene match. The CDR3 coding sequence is TGTGCCAGCAGCGTCGGGACAGGGCAAGAGACCCAGTACTTC. Translated, it gives CASSVGTGQETQYF.

This rearrangement joins TRBV5-1 to TRBJ2-5, with 9 bases fitting TRBD1. Looked up from germline, CDR1 is SGHRS and CDR2 is YFSETQ. V gave up 6 bases and J gave up 0 bases; unmatched junction bases: 3. The CDR3 length is 14 residues. The CDR3 region has the DNA TGCGCCAGCACTACAGGGGGCTACCAAGAGACCCAGTACTTC. It specifies CASTTGGYQETQYF.

This clonotype was detected many times. The V gene is TRBV19, the J gene TRBJ1-1, with 7 bases that match TRBD1. The germline gives CDR1 LNHDA, CDR2 SQIVND (reference sequence). V was pared by 6 bases and J by 0 bases, with 7 bases of the junction left unmatched. This CDR3 comprises 15 residues. The CDR3 DNA sequence: TGTGCCAGTAGACCAGGGGGGGCGTTGAACACTGAAGCTTTCTTT. Translating it yields CASRPGGALNTEAFF.

This clonotype was detected a few times. The V call is TRBV7-2, the J call TRBJ1-1; maybe TRBD1 (5 bases). This CDR3 is 16 amino acids long. CDR1 and CDR2 from the germline V gene are SGHTA and FQGNSA. Between the trimmed V and J ends, which lost 5 bases and 0 bases, there was a span of 16 bases. The chain's CDR3 is CASSPQGTVMNTEAFF. CDR3 nucleotides: TGTGCCAGCAGCCCCCAGGGTACAGTGATGAACACTGAAGCTTTCTTT.

This clonotype has more than one count but fewer than ten. The chain couples TRBV7-2 to TRBJ1-4, with D hard to call. The germline gives CDR1 SGHTA, CDR2 FQGNSA. The CDR3 covers 12 residues. The V gene lost 2 bases and the J gene lost 8 bases, with 6 bases spanning the gap. The CDR3 spells CASSLIGEKLFF. CDR3 nucleotide sequence: TGTGCCAGCAGCTTAATTGGGGAAAAACTGTTTTTT.

The genes are TRBV7-2 and TRBJ1-6; the match to TRBD1 covers 10 bases. CDR1 SGHTA and CDR2 FQGNSA come from the germline V gene. Trimming removed 5 bases from V and 9 bases from J; junction bases left unmatched: 7. This CDR3 region has 15 residues. CDR3 nucleotides: TGTGCCAGCAGCCCGAGAGGGACAGGGGCTTCACCCCTCCACTTT. Encoded protein: CASSPRGTGASPLHF.

This chain uses TRBV20-1 with TRBJ1-2, with 7 bases lining up with TRBD1. Germline V gene data show CDR1 as DFQATT and CDR2 as SNEGSKA (reference sequence). CDR3 size: 13 residues. V trimming: 8 bases; J trimming: 8 bases; junction bases outside the gene matches: 14. In nucleotides, the CDR3 is TGCAGTTCACGGCCGGAGGGGGCGCGAGGCTACACCTTC. Translating it yields CSSRPEGARGYTF.

This clonotype came up a few times. The chain recombines TRBV18 with TRBJ1-1; D ambiguous. The V and J ends lost 1 base and 2 bases respectively, with 5 bases between them. Germline CDR1 KGHSH, CDR2 LQKENI. The CDR3 totals 13 residues. Here the CDR3 DNA reads TGTGCCAGCTCACCACTCAAAAACACTGAAGCTTTCTTT. Its protein product is CASSPLKNTEAFF.

This clonotype appeared many times. The chain recombines TRBV7-8 with TRBJ2-3; TRBD1 matches 7 bases. Germline trimming cut 2 bases from V and 4 bases from J; bases unmatched to any gene: 3. The V gene's germline CDR1 is SGHVS and CDR2 FQNEAQ. The CDR3 contains 14 residues. The CDR3 region has the DNA TGTGCCAGCAGCTTAAGTCAGGGGGCAGATACGCAGTATTTT. It specifies CASSLSQGADTQYF.

V usage is TRBV24-1 and J usage is TRBJ2-1, with a weak D call TRBD1 (6 bases). Germline V gene data show CDR1 as KGHDR and CDR2 as SFDVKD. V lost 1 base and J 6 bases, leaving 12 bases between the germline ends. The CDR3 is 15 residues long. As DNA, the CDR3 is TGTGCCACCAGTGATTTCACAGGGTTTGGCAATGAGCAGTTCTTC. Its protein product is CATSDFTGFGNEQFF.

This rearrangement joins TRBV29-1 to TRBJ1-1; no definite D call. Germline lookup yields CDR1 SQVTM and CDR2 ANQGSEA. V was trimmed by 4 bases and J by 1 base, leaving 7 bases between them. This CDR3 is built from 12 residues. CDR3: CSVAERNTEAFF. Written as DNA, the CDR3 is TGCAGCGTTGCGGAGAGGAACACTGAAGCTTTCTTT. The complete variable domain, with remaining parts taken from reference TRBV29-1 and TRBJ1-1, reads SAVISQKPSRDICQRGTSLTIQCQVDSQVTMMFWYRQQPGQSLTLIATANQGSEATYESGFVIDKFPISRPNLTFSTLTVSNMSPEDSSIYLCSVAERNTEAFFGQGTRLTVV.

The sample holds many counts of this clonotype. For the CDR3, the DNA is TGTGCCATCAGGGACAACACTGAAGCTTTCTTT. It translates to CAIRDNTEAFF. This chain uses TRBV10-3 with TRBJ1-1; D uncertain. The CDR3 contains 11 residues. Trimming left V 6 bases short and J 2 bases short, with 4 bases between. The germline V gene has CDR1 ENHRY and CDR2 SYGVKD.

This clonotype was picked up a small number of times. As DNA, the CDR3 is TGTGCCAGCAGCCAGCGACGGGGAGACAGGGGGCAAGGCACTGAAGCTTTCTTT. Amino acid sequence: CASSQRRGDRGQGTEAFF. V gene TRBV21-1 combines with J gene TRBJ1-1; the tabulated D call, TRBD1, remains unverified against the DNA. TRBV21-1 is assigned pseudogene status. The CDR3 has 18 residues.

The chain uses TRBV20-1 and TRBJ2-1, with TRBD2 as a possible D gene (6 bases). With 6 bases removed from V and 4 bases from J, the gap between germline ends came to 16 bases. CDR3 length: 14 residues. Germline-derived CDR1 and CDR2 are DFQATT and SNEGSKA (reference sequence). The CDR3 sequence is CSAPGTLRYNEQFF. The CDR3 nucleotides are TGCAGTGCGCCCGGGACTCTAAGATACAATGAGCAGTTCTTC.

The J gene is TRBJ2-3, the V gene TRBV5-4; no reliable D call. Trimming shortened V by 4 bases and J by 4 bases, and 16 bases separated the two germline ends. The CDR3 is made up of 15 amino acids. Germline V gene sequence: CDR1 SGHNT, CDR2 YYREEE (reference sequence). CDR3 nucleotides: TGTGCCAGCAGCATCGACCGGGCCTCCGCAGATACGCAGTATTTT. It codes for CASSIDRASADTQYF.

This clonotype was detected a few times. This sequence joins TRBV6-2 or TRBV6-3 and TRBJ1-1; tentatively, D is TRBD1 (5 bases). Germline V CDR1 and CDR2: MNHEY, SVGEGT. The CDR3 has 14 residues. V lost 6 bases to trimming and J lost 11 bases, with 22 bases between them. CDR3 protein: CASRAQGTVLGAFF. The DNA for the CDR3 is TGTGCCAGCAGGGCCCAGGGTACAGTCCTAGGGGCTTTCTTT.

The chain joins TRBV5-1 to TRBJ1-1; D not certain. CDR1 and CDR2 (germline): SGHRS, YFSETQ. The V end was cut by 0 bases, the J end by 11 bases, with 17 bases between. The CDR3 covers 14 residues. The CDR3 region is CASSLDGTSMRAFF. The CDR3 DNA reads TGCGCCAGCAGCTTGGACGGTACATCTATGAGGGCTTTCTTT.

This clonotype was recorded at least ten times. The chain is built from TRBV7-2 and TRBJ2-2; D is perhaps TRBD2 (5 bases). The germline V gene encodes CDR1 SGHTA and CDR2 FQGNSA. There are 15 residues in the CDR3. Trimming removed 5 bases from V and 9 bases from J, with 19 bases in between. The CDR3 bases are TGTGCCAGCAGCCTTCACAGACGAGGAGGCCGGGAGCTGTTTTTT. Translated, it gives CASSLHRRGGRELFF.

This clonotype was detected only a few times. The chain has TRBV15 and TRBJ2-5, with TRBD1 as a possible D gene (5 bases). Germline V CDR1 and CDR2: LNHNV, YYDKDF (reference sequence). The CDR3 is made up of 13 amino acids. Trimming removed 3 bases from V and 5 bases from J, with 10 bases in between. CDR3 amino acids: CATSRARGETQYF. Written as DNA, the CDR3 is TGTGCCACCAGCAGGGCTAGGGGCGAGACCCAGTACTTC.

Of note for this clonotype: The CDR3 ends on some other residue instead of the conserved phenylalanine or tryptophan, so this is likely a read error. The chain is built from TRBV6-2 or TRBV6-3 and TRBJ2-1, with 7 nucleotides matching TRBD2. V was clipped by 7 bases and J by 8 bases; unmatched bases: 20. CDR1 is MNHEY and CDR2 is SVGEGT in the germline V gene. CDR3 size: 17 residues. The CDR3 DNA follows: TGTGCCAGCACTCTTGCCGCACTAGCGAGAGGGGTCGATGAGCAGTTCCTC. This encodes CASTLAALARGVDEQFL.

This clonotype is a singleton in its sample. The J gene is TRBJ2-1, the V gene TRBV23-1; 8 bases match TRBD2. TRBV23-1 is given ORF status, its function remaining uncertain. The CDR3 totals 14 residues. Unmatched junction bases numbered 11, after V lost 9 bases and J lost 7 bases. The chain's CDR3 is CARDYEASGNEQFF. The CDR3 nucleotides are TGCGCCAGAGACTACGAGGCTAGCGGGAATGAGCAGTTCTTC.

In its sample, this clonotype was seen a few times. V usage is TRBV5-1 and J usage is TRBJ2-1; unclear D gene. The CDR3 runs 15 residues. CDR1 SGHRS and CDR2 YFSETQ come from the germline V gene. V lost 4 bases and J 4 bases, leaving 15 bases between the germline ends. The DNA of the CDR3 is TGCGCCAGCAGCCTGATGACGGCGGAGTACAATGAGCAGTTCTTC. Residues: CASSLMTAEYNEQFF.

This clonotype has just a few counts. The chain has TRBV3-1 and TRBJ2-7; 7 nucleotides agree with TRBD1. The CDR3 loop spans 14 amino acids. Germline values: CDR1 LGHDT, CDR2 YNNKEL (reference sequence). V was pared by 5 bases and J by 0 bases, with 4 bases of the junction left unmatched. The CDR3 loop reads CASSKTGLSYEQYF. For the CDR3, the DNA is TGTGCCAGCAGCAAGACAGGGCTCTCCTACGAGCAGTACTTC.

V and J are TRBV18 and TRBJ1-5; 8 bases align to TRBD1. Germline V gene sequence: CDR1 KGHSH, CDR2 LQKENI. V shed 6 bases, J shed 4 bases, and the junction held 2 bases outside the gene matches. This CDR3 has 13 amino acids. Written as DNA, the CDR3 is TGTGCCAGCTCGACAGGGGAAAATCAGCCCCAGCATTTT. It is translated as CASSTGENQPQHF.

V gene TRBV19 combines with J gene TRBJ1-1, with D possibly matching TRBD1 (5 bases). From germline, CDR1 is LNHDA and CDR2 SQIVND (reference sequence). This CDR3 is built from 14 residues. V lost 4 bases and J 5 bases, leaving 14 bases between the germline ends. DNA for the CDR3: TGTGCCAGTAGTACCCCGGGACGACAGACTGAAGCTTTCTTT. Protein product: CASSTPGRQTEAFF.

This clonotype was seen a handful of times. This chain joins TRBV7-2 and TRBJ1-2; 7 bases are a match to TRBD1. The germline V gene has CDR1 SGHTA and CDR2 FQGNSA. J gave up 8 bases and V 1 base, and 1 base lay outside the gene matches. The CDR3 spans 12 residues. As DNA, the CDR3 is TGTGCCAGCAGCTTAGGACAGGGAGGCTACACCTTC. It is translated as CASSLGQGGYTF.